This T cell receptor (beta chain) was profiled in a study of T-cell reconstitution after alpha-beta-depleted transplantation in children. The sample holds many counts of this clonotype. What it binds is not known. Per germline, CDR1 SQVTM and CDR2 ANQGSEA. CDR3 size: 13 residues. Trimming stripped 5 bases from V and 1 base from J, with 11 bases between. Unique molecular identifiers were built into the TCRbeta library. TCRdb re-called the PCR reads through MiXCR, storing one row per CDR3 protein. This table holds about 300,000 distinct CDR3 sequences, 6.5% to 9% found once. Study outcomes and limitations: At day 60, the high TCRbeta diversity found in some patients originated from recipient T cells and thymic progenitors that had survived. Several hundred expanded graft clones reportedly gave rise to the alpha-beta T cells present about two months after transplant. One year after transplant, T-cell counts and diversity came mostly from newly produced T cells.

This clonotype was sampled from a female patient between 2 and 15 years old who had a stem cell transplant for Fanconi anemia, so the T cells may come from the graft donor. The chain uses TRBV29-1 and TRBJ1-1; D call uncertain. The material sequenced was peripheral blood, taken 360 days after TCRalphabeta/CD19-depleted stem cell transplant. In nucleotides, the CDR3 is TGCAGCGTTCTCCGGGCTCAGAACACTGAAGCTTTCTTT. Its protein product is CSVLRAQNTEAFF. Full variable domain (rest looked up from reference TRBV29-1 and TRBJ1-1): SAVISQKPSRDICQRGTSLTIQCQVDSQVTMMFWYRQQPGQSLTLIATANQGSEATYESGFVIDKFPISRPNLTFSTLTVSNMSPEDSSIYLCSVLRAQNTEAFFGQGTRLTVV.